Each of the 29 T cell receptor beta chains below was sequenced from the same sample in a study of PD-L1 blockade in urothelial cancer. Using immunoSEQ multiplex PCR, the repertoire was profiled, and TCRdb retains in-frame clones only, with some absent. The sample has fewer than 30,000 clones; 84% are singletons. The material sequenced was PBMCs, taken around atezolizumab (anti-PD-L1) treatment. The receptors stem from a man between 65 and 85 years old with urothelial cancer.

DNA for the CDR3: TGTGCCACCAGCAGAGGTAAAGGGGAAGCCCTCATCGAGCAGTTCTTC. As protein: CATSRGKGEALIEQFF. The rearrangement joins TRBV15 to TRBJ2-1; TRBD1 might be the D (5 bases). Trimming removed 1 base at V and 10 bases at J, with 20 bases between. This CDR3 has 16 residues. In germline, CDR1 is LNHNV, CDR2 YYDKDF (reference sequence).

DNA of the CDR3: TGTGCCTGGAGTATAGGACTAGCGGGACACAATGAGCAGTTCTTC. It codes for CAWSIGLAGHNEQFF. The genes are TRBV30 and TRBJ2-1; 12 bases agree with TRBD2. The length of the CDR3 is 15 residues. Looked up from germline, CDR1 is GTSNPN and CDR2 is SVGIG (reference sequence). The V and J ends lost 2 bases and 5 bases, in that order; junction bases with no gene match: 4.

The CDR3 is CASSLASNEQFF. In nucleotides, the CDR3 is TGTGCCAGCAGCTTAGCCTCCAATGAGCAGTTCTTC. The chain links TRBV11-2 to TRBJ2-1, with D unresolved. The CDR3 is 12 residues long. V was trimmed by 1 base and J by 6 bases, leaving 4 bases between them. Germline V gene data show CDR1 as SGHAT and CDR2 as FQNNGV.

The sample holds one count of this clone. J is TRBJ2-7 and V is TRBV28; no clear D gene. The length of the CDR3 is 12 residues. The germline gives CDR1 MDHEN, CDR2 SYDVKM. V was clipped by 2 bases and J by 2 bases, with 4 bases between them. The DNA for the CDR3 is TGTGCCAGCAGTTTACAGACCTACGAGCAGTACTTC. It encodes CASSLQTYEQYF.

The V gene is TRBV5-1, the J gene TRBJ1-3; 11 bases line up with TRBD1. With 4 bases clipped from V and 2 bases from J, the junction kept 11 bases outside the gene matches. The CDR3 is 18 amino acids. The germline V gene has CDR1 SGHRS and CDR2 YFSETQ. The CDR3 here is CASSPQGQGVGAGNTIYF. CDR3 DNA: TGCGCCAGCAGCCCCCAGGGACAGGGGGTCGGGGCTGGAAACACCATATATTTT. Drawing the rest from reference TRBV5-1 and TRBJ1-3, the complete variable domain is KAGVTQTPRYLIKTRGQQVTLSCSPISGHRSVSWYQQTPGQGLQFLFEYFSETQRNKGNFPGRFSGRQFSNSRSEMNVSTLELGDSALYLCASSPQGQGVGAGNTIYFGEGSWLTVV.

By share, this clone counts as medium-sized. The J gene is TRBJ2-2, the V gene TRBV10-1; unclear D gene. Looked up from germline, CDR1 is WNHNN and CDR2 is SYGVQD (reference sequence). Trimming cost V 4 bases and J 8 bases, with 14 bases left between them. CDR3 length: 14 residues. The chain's CDR3 is CASSGRRPPGELFF. CDR3 coding DNA: TGCGCCAGCAGTGGAAGGAGACCCCCGGGGGAGCTGTTTTTT.

This chain joins TRBV6-1 and TRBJ1-1; no firm D call. The length of the CDR3 is 14 residues. The germline gives CDR1 MNHNS, CDR2 SASEGT. V lost 0 bases to trimming and J lost 2 bases, with 7 bases between them. Here the CDR3 DNA reads TGTGCCAGCAGTGAAGCGGCGGGTAACACTGAAGCTTTCTTT. This sequence encodes CASSEAAGNTEAFF.

CDR3 DNA sequence: TGTGCCAGCAGCCCGACAGGGGTGAGCAATCAGCCCCAGCATTTT. Translated, it gives CASSPTGVSNQPQHF. The chain joins TRBV7-2 to TRBJ1-5, with 8 bases that match TRBD1. Trimming cost V 5 bases and J 1 base; bases outside gene matches: 4. The CDR3 is 15 amino acids. Looked up from germline, CDR1 is SGHTA and CDR2 is FQGNSA.

The chain employs TRBV10-3 and TRBJ1-1, with 8 bases aligning to TRBD1. The CDR3 spans 15 residues. V was pared by 6 bases and J by 2 bases, with 8 bases of the junction left unmatched. CDR1 and CDR2 from the germline V gene are ENHRY and SYGVKD. CDR3 amino acids: CAIRDRDDPNTEAFF. In DNA, the CDR3 is TGTGCCATCAGGGACAGGGATGACCCAAACACTGAAGCTTTCTTT.

The chain uses TRBV19 and TRBJ2-2, with 7 bases that match TRBD1. V lost 3 bases, J lost 0 bases, and 1 base stayed unmatched. Germline V CDR1 and CDR2: LNHDA, SQIVND (reference sequence). CDR3 length equals 15 residues. The DNA for the CDR3 is TGTGCCAGTAGTATGGGACAGCCGAACACCGGGGAGCTGTTTTTT. This sequence encodes CASSMGQPNTGELFF.

The chain has TRBV2 and TRBJ2-2; D not certain. Trimming took 2 bases from V and 5 from J, leaving 15 bases between them. Germline V gene data show CDR1 as SNHLY and CDR2 as FYNNEI. The CDR3 loop spans 16 amino acids. The CDR3 protein is CASSEIGFGMTGELFF. Here the CDR3 DNA reads TGTGCCAGCAGTGAAATCGGGTTTGGTATGACCGGGGAGCTGTTTTTT.

Written as DNA, the CDR3 is TGTGCCCCAACGCGGAACAGGGGCTGTAATCAGCCCCAGCATTTT. Its translation: CAPTRNRGCNQPQHF. The chain is built from TRBV25-1 and TRBJ1-5; 7 bases line up with TRBD1. J was trimmed by 4 bases and V by 11 bases; bases with no gene match: 14. This CDR3 comprises 15 residues. CDR1 MGHDK and CDR2 SYGVNS come from the germline V gene. Full variable domain (remainder filled in from reference TRBV25-1 and TRBJ1-5): EADIYQTPRYLVIGTGKKITLECSQTMGHDKMYWYQQDPGMELHLIHYSYGVNSTEKGDLSSESTVSRIRTEHFPLTLESARPSHTSQYLCAPTRNRGCNQPQHFGDGTRLSIL.

The CDR3 region is CASSVDGRNTEAFF. The DNA for the CDR3 is TGTGCCAGCAGCGTAGATGGGAGGAACACTGAAGCTTTCTTT. V gene TRBV9 combines with J gene TRBJ1-1; D uncertain. The V and J ends lost 0 bases and 1 base respectively, with 7 bases between them. The CDR3 is 14 amino acids. Germline V CDR1 and CDR2: SGDLS, YYNGEE.

The chain joins TRBV18 to TRBJ1-1; D unclear. The CDR3 consists of 13 residues. Germline V gene sequence: CDR1 KGHSH, CDR2 LQKENI. V shed 2 bases and J shed 1 base, with 5 bases lying between them. The CDR3 DNA reads TGTGCCAGCTCACCAGAGTCGAACACTGAAGCTTTCTTT. It specifies CASSPESNTEAFF.

This clone was seen a single time. The V call is TRBV7-9, the J call TRBJ1-2; D unclear. Trimming pared 4 bases from V and 4 bases from J, leaving 13 bases between. The CDR3 is 14 residues long. Germline V gene data show CDR1 as SEHNR and CDR2 as FQNEAQ (reference sequence). The CDR3 sequence: CASSSAGDLYGYTF. The DNA of the CDR3 is TGTGCCAGCAGCTCAGCCGGGGATCTCTATGGCTACACCTTC.

This chain uses TRBV15 with TRBJ2-2, with D tentatively TRBD2 (5 bases). This CDR3 contains 14 residues. The germline V and J ends were trimmed by 3 bases and 6 bases, with 11 bases remaining between them. Germline V lookup: CDR1 LNHNV, CDR2 YYDKDF (reference sequence). The CDR3 DNA reads TGTGCCACCAGCAGCGGACTTCTCCCCGGGGAGCTGTTTTTT. Translating gives CATSSGLLPGELFF.

CDR3 residues: CASSTPNSRLAGFTDTQYF. The CDR3 DNA reads as TGTGCCAGCAGTACACCTAATTCCCGACTAGCGGGCTTCACAGATACGCAGTATTTT. V and J are TRBV2 and TRBJ2-3, with TRBD2 matching 10 bases. The V gene end was trimmed by 5 bases and the J gene end by 2 bases; junction bases not matched to a gene: 16. This CDR3 contains 19 residues. Germline V gene data show CDR1 as SNHLY and CDR2 as FYNNEI. The complete variable domain, with remaining parts taken from reference TRBV2 and TRBJ2-3, reads EPEVTQTPSHQVTQMGQEVILRCVPISNHLYFYWYRQILGQKVEFLVSFYNNEISEKSEIFDDQFSVERPDGSNFTLKIRSTKLEDSAMYFCASSTPNSRLAGFTDTQYFGPGTRLTVL.

The V gene is TRBV27, the J gene TRBJ2-2; the D gene is possibly TRBD2 (6 bases). Germline lookup yields CDR1 MNHEY and CDR2 SMNVEV (reference sequence). V was trimmed by 6 bases and J by 2 bases, leaving 13 bases between them. This CDR3 region has 15 residues. This CDR3 reads CASRRAGVNTGELFF. Here the CDR3 DNA reads TGTGCCAGCAGGAGAGCGGGCGTTAACACCGGGGAGCTGTTTTTT.

The rearrangement links TRBV15 to TRBJ1-1; perhaps TRBD1 as D (5 bases). The V gene lost 0 bases and the J gene lost 11 bases, with 13 bases spanning the gap. The CDR3 consists of 13 residues. Germline assignment: CDR1 LNHNV and CDR2 YYDKDF (reference sequence). The CDR3 sequence is CATSRDLGGDAFF. The CDR3 coding sequence is TGTGCCACCAGCAGAGATTTGGGGGGAGATGCTTTCTTT.

The rearrangement joins TRBV27 to TRBJ2-2; TRBD2 is a possible D gene (5 bases). V shed 2 bases and J shed 7 bases, with 8 bases lying between them. CDR1 and CDR2 from the germline V gene are MNHEY and SMNVEV (reference sequence). The CDR3 spans 13 residues. The CDR3 loop is CASSLVGSGELFF. CDR3 coding DNA: TGTGCCAGCAGTTTAGTGGGGAGCGGGGAGCTGTTTTTT.

This sequence joins TRBV27 and TRBJ1-1; the match to TRBD1 covers 7 bases. The germline V gene encodes CDR1 MNHEY and CDR2 SMNVEV (reference sequence). The CDR3 consists of 14 residues. J was trimmed by 1 base and V by 4 bases; bases with no gene match: 3. CDR3 in amino acids: CASSWGQPNTEAFF. The CDR3 region has the DNA TGTGCCAGCAGTTGGGGACAGCCGAACACTGAAGCTTTCTTT.

This chain links TRBV6-5 with TRBJ2-2; D might be TRBD2 (5 bases). The CDR3 has 14 amino acids. V was cut by 6 bases and J by 0 bases, with 8 bases left in between. Germline lookup yields CDR1 MNHEY and CDR2 SVGAGI. The CDR3 spells CASRQRPNTGELFF. The CDR3 DNA reads as TGTGCCAGCAGGCAGCGGCCGAACACCGGGGAGCTGTTTTTT.

The chain recombines TRBV7-3 with TRBJ2-2; maybe TRBD2 (6 bases). Trimming removed 2 bases at V and 3 bases at J, with 10 bases between. Germline V gene data show CDR1 as SGHTA and CDR2 as FQGTGA. The CDR3 consists of 15 residues. CDR3 in DNA: TGTGCCAGCAGCTTACTCGGGGGAGACACCGGGGAGCTGTTTTTT. Translation gives CASSLLGGDTGELFF.

The rearrangement uses TRBV10-3 and TRBJ2-1; 14 bases match TRBD2. Losses at the gene ends were 5 bases for V and 10 bases for J; bases not matched to a gene: 16. Germline V gene lookup returns CDR1 ENHRY and CDR2 SYGVKD. There are 18 residues in the CDR3. Here the CDR3 reads CAISPRTGTSGSIREQFF. The CDR3 DNA is TGTGCCATCAGTCCTCGCACCGGGACTAGCGGGAGTATCCGGGAGCAGTTCTTC.

This clone was found a few times. This rearrangement joins TRBV2 to TRBJ2-5, with a tentative D call TRBD2 (6 bases). The V and J ends lost 7 bases and 5 bases respectively, with 14 bases between them. Per the germline V gene, CDR1 is SNHLY and CDR2 is FYNNEI. This CDR3 region has 13 residues. CDR3 sequence (DNA): TGTGCCAGCAAGATCCTAGGAGGGGAGACCCAGTACTTC. Translating gives CASKILGGETQYF.

The chain combines TRBV27 with TRBJ2-3; 7 nucleotides align to TRBD2. CDR3 length: 18 amino acids. The trim removed 6 bases at V and 0 bases at J, leaving 15 bases unmatched. Germline V lookup: CDR1 MNHEY, CDR2 SMNVEV (reference sequence). CDR3 amino acids: CASSSPLGGSLSTDTQYF. Written as DNA, the CDR3 is TGTGCCAGCAGCTCACCCCTCGGCGGGAGCCTTAGCACAGATACGCAGTATTTT.

The chain carries TRBV7-9 and TRBJ2-7, with TRBD1 identical over 7 bases. CDR3 size: 14 residues. Per the germline V gene, CDR1 is SEHNR and CDR2 is FQNEAQ (reference sequence). With V trimmed by 5 bases and J by 5 bases, 9 bases remained unmatched. The CDR3 region is CASSQINGQDEQYF. Written as DNA, the CDR3 is TGTGCCAGCAGCCAAATAAATGGACAGGACGAGCAGTACTTC.

The chain has TRBV28 and TRBJ2-2; D might be TRBD1 (6 bases). The germline V and J ends were trimmed by 6 bases and 7 bases, with 15 bases remaining between them. The germline V gene has CDR1 MDHEN and CDR2 SYDVKM. The CDR3 extends over 14 amino acids. The CDR3 spells CASSLDSRGGELFF. In DNA, the CDR3 is TGTGCCAGCAGCCTAGACAGCAGGGGCGGGGAGCTGTTTTTT.

This clone was observed a single time. The V and J genes are TRBV29-1 and TRBJ1-3, with D perhaps matching TRBD1 (5 bases). Trimming stripped 4 bases from V and 0 bases from J, with 19 bases between. In germline, CDR1 is SQVTM, CDR2 ANQGSEA. The CDR3 has 17 amino acids. As DNA, the CDR3 is TGCAGCGTTGTTCTTTCGGGAGGCGGGGGCTCTGGAAACACCATATATTTT. It is translated as CSVVLSGGGGSGNTIYF.